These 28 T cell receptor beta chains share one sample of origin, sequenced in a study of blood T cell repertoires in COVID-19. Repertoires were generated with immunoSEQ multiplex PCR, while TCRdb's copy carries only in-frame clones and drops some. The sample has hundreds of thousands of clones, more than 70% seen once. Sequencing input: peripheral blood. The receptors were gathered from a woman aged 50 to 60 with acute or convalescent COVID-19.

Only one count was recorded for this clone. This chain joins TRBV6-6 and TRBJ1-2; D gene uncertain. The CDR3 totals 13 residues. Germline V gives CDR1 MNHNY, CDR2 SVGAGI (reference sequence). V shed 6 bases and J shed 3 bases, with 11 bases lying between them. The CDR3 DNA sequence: TGTGCCAGCAGCGCGGGCGGGTACTATGGCTACACCTTC. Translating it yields CASSAGGYYGYTF.

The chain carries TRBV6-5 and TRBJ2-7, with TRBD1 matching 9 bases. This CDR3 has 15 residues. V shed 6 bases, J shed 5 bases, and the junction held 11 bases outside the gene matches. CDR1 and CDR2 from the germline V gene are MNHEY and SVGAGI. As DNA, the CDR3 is TGTGCCAGCAGAGTGAAAAGGACAGGGGCCCACGAGCAGTACTTC. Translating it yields CASRVKRTGAHEQYF.

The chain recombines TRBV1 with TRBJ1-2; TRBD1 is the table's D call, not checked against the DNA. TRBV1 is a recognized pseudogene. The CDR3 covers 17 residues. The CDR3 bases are TGCACCAGCAGCCAAGTCTGCGGGACAGGGGGCGACTATGGCTACACCTTC. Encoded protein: CTSSQVCGTGGDYGYTF.

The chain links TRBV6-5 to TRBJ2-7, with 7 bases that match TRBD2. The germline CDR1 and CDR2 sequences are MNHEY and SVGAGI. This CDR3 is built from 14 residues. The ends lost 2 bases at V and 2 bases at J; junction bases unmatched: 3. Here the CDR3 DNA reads TGTGCCAGCAGTTACGGGGAGGGGACCTACGAGCAGTACTTC. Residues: CASSYGEGTYEQYF.

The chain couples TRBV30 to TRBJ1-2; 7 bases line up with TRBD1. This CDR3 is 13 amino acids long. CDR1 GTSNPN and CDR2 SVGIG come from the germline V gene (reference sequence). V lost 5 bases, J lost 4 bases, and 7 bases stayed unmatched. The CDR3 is CAWGSGTAYGYTF. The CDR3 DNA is TGTGCCTGGGGATCCGGGACAGCCTATGGCTACACCTTC.

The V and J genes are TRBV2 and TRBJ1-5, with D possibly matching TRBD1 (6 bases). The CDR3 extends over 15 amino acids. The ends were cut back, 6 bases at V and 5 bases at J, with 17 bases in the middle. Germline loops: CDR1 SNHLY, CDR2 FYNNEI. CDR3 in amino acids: CASRRNRVGHQPQHF. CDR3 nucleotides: TGTGCCAGCAGGCGAAACAGGGTGGGCCATCAGCCCCAGCATTTT.

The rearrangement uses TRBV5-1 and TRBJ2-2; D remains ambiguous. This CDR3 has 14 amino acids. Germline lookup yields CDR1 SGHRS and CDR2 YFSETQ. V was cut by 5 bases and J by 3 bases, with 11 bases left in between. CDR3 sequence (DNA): TGCGCCAGCAGTAGAGTTTTGGACACCGGGGAGCTGTTTTTT. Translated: CASSRVLDTGELFF.

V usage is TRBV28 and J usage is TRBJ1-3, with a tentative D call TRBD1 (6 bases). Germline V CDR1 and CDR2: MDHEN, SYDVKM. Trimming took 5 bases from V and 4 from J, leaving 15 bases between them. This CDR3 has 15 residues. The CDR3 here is CASSDRGARGNTIYF. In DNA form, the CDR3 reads TGTGCCAGCAGTGACCGGGGGGCACGGGGAAACACCATATATTTT.

CDR3 amino acids: CASSTLAGGTGEQFF. The CDR3 coding sequence is TGTGCCAGCAGCACCCTAGCGGGAGGGACCGGGGAGCAGTTCTTC. This chain uses TRBV5-6 with TRBJ2-1; 12 bases align to TRBD2. The length of the CDR3 is 15 residues. Germline loops: CDR1 SGHDT, CDR2 YYEEEE. V lost 4 bases and J lost 10; bases outside the gene matches: 9.

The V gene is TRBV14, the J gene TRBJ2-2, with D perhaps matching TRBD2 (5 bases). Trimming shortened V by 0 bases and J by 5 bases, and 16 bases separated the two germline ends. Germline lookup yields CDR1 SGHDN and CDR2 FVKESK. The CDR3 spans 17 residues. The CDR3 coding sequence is TGTGCCAGCAGCCAAGATGAGGTGGGAGTTGGAACCGGGGAGCTGTTTTTT. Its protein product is CASSQDEVGVGTGELFF.

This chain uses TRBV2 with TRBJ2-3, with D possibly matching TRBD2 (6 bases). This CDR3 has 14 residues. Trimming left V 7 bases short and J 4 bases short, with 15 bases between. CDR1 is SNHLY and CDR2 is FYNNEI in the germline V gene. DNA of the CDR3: TGTGCCAGCAATGCGGGAAGGTGGGCAGATACGCAGTATTTT. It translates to CASNAGRWADTQYF.

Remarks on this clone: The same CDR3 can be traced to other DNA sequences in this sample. As DNA, the CDR3 is TGTGCCAGCTCTACTGACAGGAACACTGAAGCTTTCTTT. Amino acids: CASSTDRNTEAFF. The gene calls are TRBV18 and TRBJ1-1; TRBD1 might be the D (5 bases). V dropped 6 bases and J dropped 1 base, with 9 bases sitting between them. Germline assignment: CDR1 KGHSH and CDR2 LQKENI. The CDR3 length is 13 residues.

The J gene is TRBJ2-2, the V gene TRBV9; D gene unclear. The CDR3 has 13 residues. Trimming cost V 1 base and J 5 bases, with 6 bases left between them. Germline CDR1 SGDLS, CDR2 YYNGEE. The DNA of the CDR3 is TGTGCCAGCAGCGTACAGGCGACCGGGGAGCTGTTTTTT. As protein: CASSVQATGELFF.

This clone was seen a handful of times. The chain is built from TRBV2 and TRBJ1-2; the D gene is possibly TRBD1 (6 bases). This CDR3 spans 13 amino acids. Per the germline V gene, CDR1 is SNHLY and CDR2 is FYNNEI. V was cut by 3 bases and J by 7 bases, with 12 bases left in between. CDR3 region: CASSEGEDSGYTF. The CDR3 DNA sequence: TGTGCCAGCAGTGAGGGTGAGGACAGTGGCTACACCTTC.

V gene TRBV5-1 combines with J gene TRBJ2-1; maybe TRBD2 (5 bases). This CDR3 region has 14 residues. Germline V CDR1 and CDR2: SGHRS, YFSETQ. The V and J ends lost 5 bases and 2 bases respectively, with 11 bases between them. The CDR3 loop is CASRDGGPYNEQFF. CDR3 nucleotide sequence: TGCGCCAGCAGGGACGGCGGGCCCTACAATGAGCAGTTCTTC.

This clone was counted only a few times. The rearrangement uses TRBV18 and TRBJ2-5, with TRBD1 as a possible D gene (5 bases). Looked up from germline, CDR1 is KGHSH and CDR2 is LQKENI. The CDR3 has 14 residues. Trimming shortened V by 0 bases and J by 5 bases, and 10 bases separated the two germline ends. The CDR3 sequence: CASSPPSRVETQYF. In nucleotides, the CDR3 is TGTGCCAGCTCACCACCGAGCAGGGTGGAGACCCAGTACTTC.

The CDR3 coding sequence is TGTGCCAGCAGCTACCCGGGGGTAGGCACCGGGGAGCTGTTTTTT. Amino acids: CASSYPGVGTGELFF. V usage is TRBV5-8 and J usage is TRBJ2-2, with D possibly TRBD2 on 6 matching bases. V was cut by 3 bases and J by 4 bases, with 13 bases left in between. The CDR3 extends over 15 amino acids. Germline V gene sequence: CDR1 SGHTS, CDR2 YDEGEE.

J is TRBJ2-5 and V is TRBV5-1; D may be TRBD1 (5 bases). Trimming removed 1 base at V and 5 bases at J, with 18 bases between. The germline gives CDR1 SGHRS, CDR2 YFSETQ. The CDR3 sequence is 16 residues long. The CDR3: CASSLKWQGYSETQYF. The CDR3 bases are TGCGCCAGCAGCTTGAAATGGCAGGGTTATTCGGAGACCCAGTACTTC.

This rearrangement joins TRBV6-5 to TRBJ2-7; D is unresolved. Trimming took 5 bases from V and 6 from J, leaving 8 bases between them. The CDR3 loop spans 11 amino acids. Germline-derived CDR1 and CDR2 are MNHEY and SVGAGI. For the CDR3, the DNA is TGTGCCAGCAGTCCGCGTATCGAGCAGTACTTC. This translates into CASSPRIEQYF.

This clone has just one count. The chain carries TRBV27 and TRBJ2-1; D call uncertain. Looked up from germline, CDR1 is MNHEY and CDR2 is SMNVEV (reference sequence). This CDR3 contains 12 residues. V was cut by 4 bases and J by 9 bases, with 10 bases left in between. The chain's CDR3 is CASSSGLREQFF. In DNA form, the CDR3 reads TGTGCCAGCAGTTCAGGTCTTCGTGAGCAGTTCTTC.

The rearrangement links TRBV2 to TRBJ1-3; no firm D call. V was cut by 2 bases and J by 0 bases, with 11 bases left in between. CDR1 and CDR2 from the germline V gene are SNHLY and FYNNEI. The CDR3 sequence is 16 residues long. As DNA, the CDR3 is TGTGCCAGCAGTGAATCTGCCAGGCACTCTGGAAACACCATATATTTT. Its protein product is CASSESARHSGNTIYF.

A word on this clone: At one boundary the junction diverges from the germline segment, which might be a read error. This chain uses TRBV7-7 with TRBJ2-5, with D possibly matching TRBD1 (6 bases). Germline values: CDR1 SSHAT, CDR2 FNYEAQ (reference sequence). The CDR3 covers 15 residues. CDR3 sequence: CASSPQGYQGETQYF. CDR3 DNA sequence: TGTGCTAGCAGCCCTCAGGGGTACCAAGGGGAGACCCAGTACTTC.

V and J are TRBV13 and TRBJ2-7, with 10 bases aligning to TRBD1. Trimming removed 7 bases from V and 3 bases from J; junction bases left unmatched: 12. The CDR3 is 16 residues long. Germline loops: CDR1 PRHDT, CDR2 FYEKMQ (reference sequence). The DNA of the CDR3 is TGTGCCAGCAAACCAAGCTTGGGGACAGGGGTCTACGAGCAGTACTTC. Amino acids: CASKPSLGTGVYEQYF.

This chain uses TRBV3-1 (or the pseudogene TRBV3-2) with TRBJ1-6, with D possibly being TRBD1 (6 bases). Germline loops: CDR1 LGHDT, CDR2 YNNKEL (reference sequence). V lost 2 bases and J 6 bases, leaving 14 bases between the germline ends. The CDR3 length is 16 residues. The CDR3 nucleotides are TGTGCCAGCAGCCAATCGTGGGGGCGCGGTAATTCACCCCTCCACTTT. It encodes CASSQSWGRGNSPLHF.

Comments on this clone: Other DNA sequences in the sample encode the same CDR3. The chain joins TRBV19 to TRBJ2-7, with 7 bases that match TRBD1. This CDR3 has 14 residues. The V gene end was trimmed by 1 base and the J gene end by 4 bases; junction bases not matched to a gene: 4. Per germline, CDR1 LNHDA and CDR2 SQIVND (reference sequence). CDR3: CASSIGGQSYEQYF. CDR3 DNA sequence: TGTGCCAGTAGTATAGGGGGACAGAGTTACGAGCAGTACTTC.

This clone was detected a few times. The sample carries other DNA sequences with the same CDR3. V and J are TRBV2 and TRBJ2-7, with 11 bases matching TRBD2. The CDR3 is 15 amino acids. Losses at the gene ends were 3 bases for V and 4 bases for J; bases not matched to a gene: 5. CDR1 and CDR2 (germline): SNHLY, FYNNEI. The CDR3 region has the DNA TGTGCCAGCAGTGAGGGGGTAGCGGGAGGGTACGAGCAGTACTTC. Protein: CASSEGVAGGYEQYF.

The CDR3 reads CASTTTAPSYEQYF. The DNA for the CDR3 is TGTGCCAGCACCACGACAGCTCCCAGCTACGAGCAGTACTTC. V and J are TRBV28 and TRBJ2-7, with a possible D match to TRBD1 (5 bases). The CDR3 extends over 14 amino acids. Germline V lookup: CDR1 MDHEN, CDR2 SYDVKM. Trimming cost V 7 bases and J 3 bases, with 16 bases left between them.

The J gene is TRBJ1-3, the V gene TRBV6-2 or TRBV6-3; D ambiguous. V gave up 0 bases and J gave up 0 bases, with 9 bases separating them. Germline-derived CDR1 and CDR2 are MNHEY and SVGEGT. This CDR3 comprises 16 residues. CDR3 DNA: TGTGCCAGCAGTTACTCGCTCGGGAGCTCTGGAAACACCATATATTTT. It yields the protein CASSYSLGSSGNTIYF.